The clone carrying this T cell receptor beta chain was counted a few times. Antigen specificity is unknown. This specimen comes from a study of regulatory T cells in long-lasting Graves disease. Study-wide background: Patients met the persistent Graves' disease definition after over 5 years of antithyroid drugs with positive TSH receptor antibodies. Findings and limits, study-wide: New patients shared about a thousand public clonotypes, fewer than the 2,500 to 3,000 shared by persistent patients.

The CDR3 totals 15 residues. V trimming: 5 bases; J trimming: 9 bases; junction bases outside the gene matches: 15. Germline V CDR1 and CDR2: DFQATT, SNEGSKA (reference sequence). In building TCR beta libraries, iRepertoire HTBI primers were used together with Arm-PCR of CDR3 regions. Each CDR3 protein gets one entry after TCRdb re-called the multiplex PCR reads with MiXCR. Seen here are roughly 400,000 distinct CDR3 sequences, around 23% observed once, and the top ten hold roughly an eighth. Noted time point: persistent/refractory GD, antithyroid drugs over 5 years with positive TRAb. PBMCs were the source of the RNA used for TCR sequencing. Patients came through an endocrinology department, and that department was in Xi'an, China.

The clonotype was recovered from a female donor with Graves disease. The material was peripheral blood mononuclear cells (PBMCs), obtained when the disease was refractory, from a patient treated with antithyroid drugs. The chain combines TRBV20-1 with TRBJ2-1; 8 bases agree with TRBD2. The chain's CDR3 is CSAPPGLEVLGEQFF. The CDR3 nucleotides read TGCAGTGCTCCTCCGGGACTAGAGGTTCTAGGTGAGCAGTTCTTC.